The sequence of this TCR beta chain was determined in a study of control samples from healthy donors and cancer patients. The CDR3 runs to 15 residues. Germline loops: CDR1 LNHDA, CDR2 SQIVND (reference sequence). V shed 0 bases, J shed 4 bases, and the junction held 5 bases outside the gene matches. Sequencing was performed with immunoSEQ multiplex PCR; in TCRdb, only in-frame clones are kept and a portion is missing. The sample lists roughly 150,000 clones; around 88% were seen once. Material: blood. This sequence originates from a young man in good health. V usage is TRBV19 and J usage is TRBJ1-2, with 7 bases identical to TRBD1. The chain's CDR3 is CASSIDNGDSYGYTF. DNA for the CDR3: TGTGCCAGTAGTATAGATAACGGGGACAGCTATGGCTACACCTTC.